Each of the 20 T cell receptor beta chains below was sequenced from the same sample in a study of shared clonotypes between healthy human individuals. Some clones are missing from TCRdb's copy, which holds only in-frame ones; the method was immunoSEQ multiplex PCR. Of hundreds of thousands of clones in the sample, around two thirds were seen once. The sequencing sample was made of memory CD4+ T cells sorted from blood. Subset here: CD45RA-negative fraction. Receptors originate from a woman in her thirties in good health.

The V and J genes are TRBV5-1 and TRBJ2-3; D possibly corresponds to TRBD2 (5 bases). The ends were cut back, 2 bases at V and 2 bases at J, with 12 bases in the middle. Per the germline V gene, CDR1 is SGHRS and CDR2 is YFSETQ. The CDR3 has 15 residues. The CDR3 nucleotides read TGCGCCAGCAGCTTACGCGGAGGAGACACAGATACGCAGTATTTT. Its translation is CASSLRGGDTDTQYF.

A single count supports this clone. This likely came from a read error, as a far larger clone is one base away. This same CDR3 is encoded by further DNA sequences in the sample. V gene TRBV25-1 combines with J gene TRBJ1-5; 11 nucleotides line up with TRBD1. The CDR3 has 16 residues. After removal of 4 bases from V and 7 bases from J, the junction contained 9 bases not matched to a gene. Looked up from germline, CDR1 is MGHDK and CDR2 is SYGVNS. The CDR3 sequence is CASSARTGGFDQPQHF. CDR3 coding DNA: TGTGCCAGCAGTGCACGGACAGGGGGCTTCGACCAGCCCCAGCATTTT.

This chain links TRBV5-4 with TRBJ2-5, with D perhaps assigned TRBD1 or TRBD2 (6 bases each). CDR3 length: 14 amino acids. CDR1 is SGHNT, CDR2 YYREEE, per germline (reference sequence). V lost 3 bases, J lost 5 bases, and 14 bases lay in between. CDR3 bases: TGTGCCAGCAGCTACAGGGAGGCAAAGGAGACCCAGTACTTC. This codes for CASSYREAKETQYF.

V is TRBV28 and J is TRBJ2-6; no firm D call. Germline CDR1 is MDHEN and CDR2 is SYDVKM. The CDR3 loop spans 15 amino acids. With 5 bases removed from V and 4 bases from J, the gap between germline ends came to 12 bases. The CDR3 here is CASSPHDTGANVLTF. CDR3 in DNA: TGTGCCAGCAGTCCCCATGATACCGGGGCCAACGTCCTGACTTTC.

The chain carries TRBV7-3 and TRBJ2-2, with TRBD2 identical over 16 bases. CDR1 is SGHTA and CDR2 is FQGTGA in the germline V gene. This CDR3 comprises 19 residues. V was clipped by 2 bases and J by 7 bases; unmatched bases: 10. The CDR3 spells CASSLLGTSGRARVGELFF. The CDR3 DNA is TGTGCCAGCAGCTTACTTGGGACTAGCGGGAGGGCCCGGGTCGGGGAGCTGTTTTTT.

The gene calls are TRBV5-6 and TRBJ2-3; no firm D call. The germline V gene has CDR1 SGHDT and CDR2 YYEEEE. Between the trimmed V and J ends, which lost 2 bases and 1 base, there was a span of 8 bases. The length of the CDR3 is 14 residues. Here the CDR3 reads CASSLWWGTDTQYF. CDR3 DNA: TGTGCCAGCAGCTTATGGTGGGGCACAGATACGCAGTATTTT.

The J gene is TRBJ1-4, the V gene TRBV30, with 9 bases identical to TRBD1. V lost 2 bases to trimming and J lost 7 bases; unmatched junction nucleotides: 8. Germline V lookup: CDR1 GTSNPN, CDR2 SVGIG (reference sequence). The CDR3 is 15 amino acids. DNA of the CDR3: TGTGCCTGGAGTCCCCGGACAGGGGAGGGTGAAAAACTGTTTTTT. Protein product: CAWSPRTGEGEKLFF.

Only one count was recorded for this clone. The rearrangement joins TRBV5-1 to TRBJ1-3; D is unclear. The CDR3 runs to 18 residues. Germline V gene sequence: CDR1 SGHRS, CDR2 YFSETQ. Trimming took 0 bases from V and 0 from J, leaving 16 bases between them. As DNA, the CDR3 is TGCGCCAGCAGCTTGGCGGGAAACTATGCTTACTCTGGAAACACCATATATTTT. It codes for CASSLAGNYAYSGNTIYF. The full variable domain, with the rest looked up from reference TRBV5-1 and TRBJ1-3, is KAGVTQTPRYLIKTRGQQVTLSCSPISGHRSVSWYQQTPGQGLQFLFEYFSETQRNKGNFPGRFSGRQFSNSRSEMNVSTLELGDSALYLCASSLAGNYAYSGNTIYFGEGSWLTVV.

This clone was counted a single time. This sequence joins TRBV14 and TRBJ2-7; 14 bases map to TRBD2. The CDR3 spans 18 residues. The V gene end was trimmed by 0 bases and the J gene end by 6 bases; junction bases not matched to a gene: 10. Germline values: CDR1 SGHDN, CDR2 FVKESK. The CDR3 reads CASSQEFRAGLAGVEQYF. CDR3 coding DNA: TGTGCCAGCAGCCAAGAATTCCGGGCGGGACTAGCGGGAGTCGAGCAGTACTTC.

This clone appeared once. This chain joins TRBV15 and TRBJ2-1; no clear D gene. The V and J ends lost 2 bases and 2 bases respectively, with 13 bases between them. The CDR3 is 16 residues long. Germline CDR1 is LNHNV and CDR2 is YYDKDF (reference sequence). CDR3 sequence reads: CATSRNFGSPYNEQFF. As DNA, the CDR3 is TGTGCCACCAGCAGAAACTTCGGGTCCCCCTACAATGAGCAGTTCTTC.

This clone was detected a few times. This rearrangement joins TRBV27 to TRBJ1-2; 8 bases match TRBD1. The CDR3 totals 15 residues. V lost 0 bases to trimming and J lost 13 bases; unmatched junction nucleotides: 13. CDR1 is MNHEY and CDR2 is SMNVEV in the germline V gene (reference sequence). CDR3 DNA: TGTGCCAGCAGTTTATCGCAGACCGGGACAGGCGGATGCACCTTC. Residues: CASSLSQTGTGGCTF.

The rearrangement uses TRBV5-8 and TRBJ2-5; perhaps TRBD2 as D (5 bases). The J call may be incorrect, as the DNA end agrees better with TRBJ2-7. The CDR3 totals 17 residues. Germline V gene lookup returns CDR1 SGHTS and CDR2 YDEGEE. The CDR3: CASSLYFLEGSPYEQYF. The CDR3 region has the DNA TGTGCCAGCAGCTTGTATTTTTTAGAGGGAAGTCCCTACGAGCAGTACTTC.

This chain links TRBV4-2 with TRBJ2-5; possible D gene TRBD1, 5 bases. Germline V CDR1 and CDR2: LGHNA, YNFKEQ. Trimming shortened V by 6 bases and J by 1 base, and 15 bases separated the two germline ends. The CDR3 is 15 amino acids. The CDR3 region is CASSTNGQPQETQYF. The DNA of the CDR3 is TGTGCCAGCAGTACTAATGGACAACCCCAAGAGACCCAGTACTTC.

This clone was recorded a few times. This chain links TRBV28 with TRBJ2-7; TRBD1 agrees at 9 bases. This CDR3 region has 15 residues. Trimming at V came to 5 bases and at J to 6 bases, leaving 11 bases not matched to a gene. Germline CDR1 is MDHEN and CDR2 is SYDVKM. CDR3 bases: TGTGCCAGCAGTGTCCCCGGGACAGGGAGGTCCGAGCAGTACTTC. Protein sequence: CASSVPGTGRSEQYF. The variable domain in full, with the rest retrieved from reference TRBV28 and TRBJ2-7, is DVKVTQSSRYLVKRTGEKVFLECVQDMDHENMFWYRQDPGLGLRLIYFSYDVKMKEKGDIPEGYSVSREKKERFSLILESASTNQTSMYLCASSVPGTGRSEQYFGPGTRLTVT.

This rearrangement joins TRBV29-1 to TRBJ2-7; 7 nucleotides line up with TRBD2. Germline V gene sequence: CDR1 SQVTM, CDR2 ANQGSEA. Trimming removed 7 bases from V and 5 bases from J; junction bases left unmatched: 14. The CDR3 is made up of 14 amino acids. CDR3 loop: CSALGLGGVDEQYF. For the CDR3, the DNA is TGCAGCGCACTCGGACTGGGAGGGGTAGACGAGCAGTACTTC.

The chain has TRBV23-1 and TRBJ2-7, with D unresolved. TRBV23-1 is recorded as an ORF, its role being uncertain. Trimming removed 2 bases from V and 5 bases from J, with 16 bases in between. The CDR3 extends over 15 amino acids. Here the CDR3 reads CASSQLIKSLHEQYF. CDR3 nucleotide sequence: TGCGCCAGCAGTCAACTAATCAAGTCCTTACACGAGCAGTACTTC.

This clone was detected a few times. The J gene is TRBJ2-2, the V gene TRBV4-1; 9 nucleotides align to TRBD2. CDR1 is MGHRA, CDR2 YSYEKL, per germline. With V trimmed by 1 base and J by 8 bases, 8 bases remained unmatched. This CDR3 is 16 amino acids long. The CDR3 bases are TGCGCCAGCAGCCAAGGTAGCGGGAGTCGTTCTGGGGAGCTGTTTTTT. It yields the protein CASSQGSGSRSGELFF.

The chain employs TRBV5-6 and TRBJ1-2; 7 nucleotides line up with TRBD1. This CDR3 has 18 residues. Germline V lookup: CDR1 SGHDT, CDR2 YYEEEE. V dropped 0 bases and J dropped 4; count of bases not matched to a gene: 15. The CDR3 loop reads CASSLVGLRQGTTYGYTF. The CDR3 DNA follows: TGTGCCAGCAGCTTGGTGGGACTTCGACAGGGAACTACCTATGGCTACACCTTC.

This clone was seen more than once but under ten times. The V and J genes are TRBV2 and TRBJ1-2; 7 nucleotides line up with TRBD1. The germline gives CDR1 SNHLY, CDR2 FYNNEI. V shed 10 bases, J shed 0 bases, and the junction held 8 bases outside the gene matches. This CDR3 has 14 residues. Written as DNA, the CDR3 is TGTGCCACCCCGGTAAGGGGGCCTAACTATGGCTACACCTTC. Translating it yields CATPVRGPNYGYTF. Together with reference TRBV2 and TRBJ1-2, the CDR3 gives the full variable domain: EPEVTQTPSHQVTQMGQEVILRCVPISNHLYFYWYRQILGQKVEFLVSFYNNEISEKSEIFDDQFSVERPDGSNFTLKIRSTKLEDSAMYFCATPVRGPNYGYTFGSGTRLTVV.

J is TRBJ1-5 and V is TRBV19; D call uncertain. Trimming removed 3 bases at V and 2 bases at J, with 11 bases between. Germline values: CDR1 LNHDA, CDR2 SQIVND (reference sequence). The CDR3 spans 15 residues. The CDR3 DNA is TGTGCCAGTAGTATTTGGCAGGTGGGCAATCAGCCCCAGCATTTT. As protein: CASSIWQVGNQPQHF.